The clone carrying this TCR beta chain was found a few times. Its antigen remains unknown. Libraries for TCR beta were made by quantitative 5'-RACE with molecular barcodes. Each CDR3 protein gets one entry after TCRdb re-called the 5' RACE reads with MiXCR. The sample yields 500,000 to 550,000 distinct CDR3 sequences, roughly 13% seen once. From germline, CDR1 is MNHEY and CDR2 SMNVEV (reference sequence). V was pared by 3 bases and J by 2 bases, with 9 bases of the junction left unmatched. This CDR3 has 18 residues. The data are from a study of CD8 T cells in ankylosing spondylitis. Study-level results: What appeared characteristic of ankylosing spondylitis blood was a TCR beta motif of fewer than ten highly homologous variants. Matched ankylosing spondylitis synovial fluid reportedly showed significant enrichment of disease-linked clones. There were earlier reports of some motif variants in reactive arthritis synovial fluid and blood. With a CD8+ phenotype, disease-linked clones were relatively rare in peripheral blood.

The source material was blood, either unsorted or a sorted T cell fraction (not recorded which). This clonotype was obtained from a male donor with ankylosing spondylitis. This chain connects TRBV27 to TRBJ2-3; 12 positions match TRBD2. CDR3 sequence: CASSFLRASGRATDTQYF. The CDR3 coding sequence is TGTGCCAGCAGTTTTCTAAGGGCTAGCGGGAGGGCCACAGATACGCAGTATTTT.